This T cell receptor beta chain derives from a study of blood T cell repertoires in COVID-19. About the research overall: The samples span acute and convalescent COVID-19 from the United States, Italy and Spain. Sources were T cells, B-cell-depleted T cells, or PBMCs; the material itself was cDNA or gDNA.

Germline V gene sequence: CDR1 SGHRS, CDR2 YFSETQ. The CDR3 loop spans 14 amino acids. Germline trimming cut 4 bases from V and 5 bases from J; bases unmatched to any gene: 8. Original processing notes: Reference gene primer amplification yielded estimated nucleated cell counts. Sequencing used immunoSEQ multiplex PCR; TCRdb keeps in-frame clones, though not all of them. The V and J calls and the clone size are those of that table, but D and trimming were determined from the DNA. The sample shows roughly 340,000 clones, over 80% of them seen only once. During active infection, Seattle patients enrolled and were then monitored through disease.

The sample comprised peripheral blood. This receptor was taken from a woman aged 45 to 65 with COVID-19, enrolled during active disease. The rearrangement joins TRBV5-1 to TRBJ2-5; 7 bases are shared with TRBD2. In nucleotides, the CDR3 is TGCGCCAGCAGCCTCACGGGGGGACGGGAGACCCAGTACTTC. Protein product: CASSLTGGRETQYF.